This TCR beta chain originates from a study of beta chain features in type 1 diabetes. Study-level points and caveats: Small HLA sub-analyses could not settle whether HLA shapes TCRB rearrangement. TCRB CDR3s were moderately but significantly shorter in Type 1 diabetes patients in all four CD4+ subsets.

There are 14 residues in the CDR3. Per germline, CDR1 SQVTM and CDR2 ANQGSEA. V dropped 5 bases and J dropped 7 bases, with 19 bases sitting between them. This clone was detected only a few times. The antigen is not known. Without exception, sorted populations had purity beyond 95%. Every bit of the isolated RNA underwent reverse transcription, so sequencing read expressed TCRB transcripts. The method was immunoSEQ multiplex PCR; TCRdb's version includes in-frame clones alone and lacks a portion of them. The profile shows 50,000 to 70,000 clones, 40% to 60% of them singletons. The chain combines TRBV29-1 with TRBJ2-3; D not resolved. Sequencing was carried out using Tregs from blood. This TCR came from a woman in her 40s with type 1 diabetes. CDR3 nucleotide sequence: TGCAGCGTTTCAGGCCTGAGTTCGATGAATACGCAGTATTTT. Residues: CSVSGLSSMNTQYF.